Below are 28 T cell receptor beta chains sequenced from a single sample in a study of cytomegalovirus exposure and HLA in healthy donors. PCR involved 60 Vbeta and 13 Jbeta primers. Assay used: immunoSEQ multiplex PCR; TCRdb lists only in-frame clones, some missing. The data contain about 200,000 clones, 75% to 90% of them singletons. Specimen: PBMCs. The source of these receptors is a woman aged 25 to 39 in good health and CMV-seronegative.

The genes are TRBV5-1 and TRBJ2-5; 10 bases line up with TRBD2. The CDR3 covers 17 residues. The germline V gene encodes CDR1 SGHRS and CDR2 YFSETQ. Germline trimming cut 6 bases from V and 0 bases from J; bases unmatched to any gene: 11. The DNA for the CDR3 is TGCGCCAGCATGCACCGAGGTAGCGGGGGGTACCAAGAGACCCAGTACTTC. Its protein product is CASMHRGSGGYQETQYF. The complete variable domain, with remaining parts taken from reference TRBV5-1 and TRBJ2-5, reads KAGVTQTPRYLIKTRGQQVTLSCSPISGHRSVSWYQQTPGQGLQFLFEYFSETQRNKGNFPGRFSGRQFSNSRSEMNVSTLELGDSALYLCASMHRGSGGYQETQYFGPGTRLLVL.

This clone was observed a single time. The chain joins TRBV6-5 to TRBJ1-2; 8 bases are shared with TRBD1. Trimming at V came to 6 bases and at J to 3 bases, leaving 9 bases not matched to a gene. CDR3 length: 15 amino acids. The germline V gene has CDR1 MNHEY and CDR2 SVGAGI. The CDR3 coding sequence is TGTGCCAGCAGCGAAACCGGGACAGGAGACTATGGCTACACCTTC. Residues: CASSETGTGDYGYTF.

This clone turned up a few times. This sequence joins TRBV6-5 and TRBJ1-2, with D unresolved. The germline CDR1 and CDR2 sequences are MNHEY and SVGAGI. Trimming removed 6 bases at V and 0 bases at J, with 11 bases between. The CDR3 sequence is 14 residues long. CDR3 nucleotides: TGTGCCAGCAGCCGCACCGGGACTAACTATGGCTACACCTTC. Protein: CASSRTGTNYGYTF.

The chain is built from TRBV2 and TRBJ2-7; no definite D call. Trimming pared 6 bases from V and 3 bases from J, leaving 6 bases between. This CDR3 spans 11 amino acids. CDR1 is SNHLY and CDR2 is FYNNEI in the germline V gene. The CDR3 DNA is TGTGCCAGCAGACGGGTCTACGAGCAGTACTTC. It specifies CASRRVYEQYF. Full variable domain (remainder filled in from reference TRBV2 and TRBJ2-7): EPEVTQTPSHQVTQMGQEVILRCVPISNHLYFYWYRQILGQKVEFLVSFYNNEISEKSEIFDDQFSVERPDGSNFTLKIRSTKLEDSAMYFCASRRVYEQYFGPGTRLTVT.

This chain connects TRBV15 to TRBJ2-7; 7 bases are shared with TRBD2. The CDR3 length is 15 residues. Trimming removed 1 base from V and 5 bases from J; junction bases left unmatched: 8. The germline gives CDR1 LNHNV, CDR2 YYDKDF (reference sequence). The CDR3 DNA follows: TGTGCCACCAGCAGAGGGACTAGGGCACCCCACGAGCAGTACTTC. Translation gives CATSRGTRAPHEQYF. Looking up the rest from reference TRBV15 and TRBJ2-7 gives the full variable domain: DAMVIQNPRYQVTQFGKPVTLSCSQTLNHNVMYWYQQKSSQAPKLLFHYYDKDFNNEADTPDNFQSRRPNTSFCFLDIRSPGLGDTAMYLCATSRGTRAPHEQYFGPGTRLTVT.

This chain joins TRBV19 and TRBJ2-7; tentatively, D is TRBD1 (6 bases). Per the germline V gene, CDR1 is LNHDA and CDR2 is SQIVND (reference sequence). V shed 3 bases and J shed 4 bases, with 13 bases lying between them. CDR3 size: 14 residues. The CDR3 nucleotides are TGTGCCAGTAGTATGGGGACACGGATATACGAGCAGTACTTC. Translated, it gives CASSMGTRIYEQYF.

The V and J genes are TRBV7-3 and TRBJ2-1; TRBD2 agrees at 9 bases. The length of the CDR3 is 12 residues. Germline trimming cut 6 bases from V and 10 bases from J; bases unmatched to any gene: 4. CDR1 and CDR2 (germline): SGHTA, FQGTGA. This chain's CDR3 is CASSASGAEQFF. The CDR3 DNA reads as TGTGCCAGCAGTGCTAGCGGGGCAGAGCAGTTCTTC.

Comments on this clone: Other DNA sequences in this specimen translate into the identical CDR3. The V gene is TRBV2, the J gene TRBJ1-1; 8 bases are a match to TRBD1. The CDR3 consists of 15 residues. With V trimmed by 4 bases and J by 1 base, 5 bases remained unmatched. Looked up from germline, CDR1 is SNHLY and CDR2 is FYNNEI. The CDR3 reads CASSGTGGPNTEAFF. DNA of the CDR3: TGTGCCAGCAGTGGAACAGGGGGACCGAACACTGAAGCTTTCTTT.

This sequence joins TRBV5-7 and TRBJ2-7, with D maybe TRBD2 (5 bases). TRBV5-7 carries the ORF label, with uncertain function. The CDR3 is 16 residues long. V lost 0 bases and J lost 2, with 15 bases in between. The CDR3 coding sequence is TGTGCCAGCAGCTTGGAGGCAGTCGGGGAGACCTACGAGCAGTACTTC. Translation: CASSLEAVGETYEQYF.

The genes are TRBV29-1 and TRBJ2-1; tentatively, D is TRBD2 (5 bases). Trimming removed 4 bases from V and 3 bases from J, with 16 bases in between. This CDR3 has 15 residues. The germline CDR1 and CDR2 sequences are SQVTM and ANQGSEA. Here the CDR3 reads CSVGGEGPSYNEQFF. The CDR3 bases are TGCAGCGTTGGGGGAGAGGGTCCAAGCTACAATGAGCAGTTCTTC.

The CDR3 DNA sequence: TGCGCCAGCAGCTTACTCGCGGGACAGGCAAGCGAGCAGTACTTC. Translation gives CASSLLAGQASEQYF. The chain is built from TRBV5-1 and TRBJ2-7, with TRBD1 identical over 8 bases. The CDR3 is 15 residues long. Trimming cost V 2 bases and J 6 bases; bases outside gene matches: 10. Germline V gives CDR1 SGHRS, CDR2 YFSETQ.

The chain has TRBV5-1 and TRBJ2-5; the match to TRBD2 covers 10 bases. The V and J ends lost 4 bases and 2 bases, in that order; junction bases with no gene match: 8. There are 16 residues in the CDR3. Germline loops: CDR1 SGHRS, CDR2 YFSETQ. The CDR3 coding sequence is TGCGCCAGCAGCGACGGGACTAGCGTATATCAAGAGACCCAGTACTTC. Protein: CASSDGTSVYQETQYF.

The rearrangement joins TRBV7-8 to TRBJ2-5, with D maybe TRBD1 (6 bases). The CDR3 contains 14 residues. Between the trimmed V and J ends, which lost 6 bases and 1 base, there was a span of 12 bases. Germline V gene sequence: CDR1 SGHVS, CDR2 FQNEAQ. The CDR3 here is CASSPTGSQETQYF. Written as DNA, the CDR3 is TGTGCCAGCAGTCCTACAGGGTCCCAAGAGACCCAGTACTTC.

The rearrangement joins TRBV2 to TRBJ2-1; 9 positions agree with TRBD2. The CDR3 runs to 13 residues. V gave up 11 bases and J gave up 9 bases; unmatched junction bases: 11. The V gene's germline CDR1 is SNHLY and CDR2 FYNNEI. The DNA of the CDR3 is TGTGCCGCGACGTTAGCGGGGGTCCTTGAGCAGTTCTTC. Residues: CAATLAGVLEQFF.

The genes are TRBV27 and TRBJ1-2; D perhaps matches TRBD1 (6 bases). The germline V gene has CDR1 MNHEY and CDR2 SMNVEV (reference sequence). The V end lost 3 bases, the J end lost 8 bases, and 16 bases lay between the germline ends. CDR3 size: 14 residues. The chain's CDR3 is CASSFSGTSGGYTF. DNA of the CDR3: TGTGCCAGCAGTTTCTCCGGGACATCGGGAGGCTACACCTTC.

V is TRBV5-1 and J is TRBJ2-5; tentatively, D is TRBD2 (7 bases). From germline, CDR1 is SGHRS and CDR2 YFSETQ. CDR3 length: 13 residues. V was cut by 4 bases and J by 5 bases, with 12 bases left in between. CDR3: CASSPEGGETQYF. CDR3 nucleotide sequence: TGCGCCAGCAGCCCTGAGGGGGGGGAGACCCAGTACTTC. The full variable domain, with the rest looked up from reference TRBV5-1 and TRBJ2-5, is KAGVTQTPRYLIKTRGQQVTLSCSPISGHRSVSWYQQTPGQGLQFLFEYFSETQRNKGNFPGRFSGRQFSNSRSEMNVSTLELGDSALYLCASSPEGGETQYFGPGTRLLVL.

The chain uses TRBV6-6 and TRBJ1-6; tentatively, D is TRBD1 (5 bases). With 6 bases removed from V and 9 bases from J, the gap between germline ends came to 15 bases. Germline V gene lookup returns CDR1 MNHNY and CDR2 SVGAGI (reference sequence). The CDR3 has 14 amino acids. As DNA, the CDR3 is TGTGCCAGCAGAGAGGACACTCCGGGTTCACCCCTCCACTTT. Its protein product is CASREDTPGSPLHF.

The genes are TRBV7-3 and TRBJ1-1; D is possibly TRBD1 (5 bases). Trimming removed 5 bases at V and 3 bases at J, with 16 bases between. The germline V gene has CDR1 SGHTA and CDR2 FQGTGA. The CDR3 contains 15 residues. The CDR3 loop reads CASSPFGQGDTEAFF. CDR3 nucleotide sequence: TGTGCCAGCAGCCCGTTCGGGCAGGGCGACACTGAAGCTTTCTTT.

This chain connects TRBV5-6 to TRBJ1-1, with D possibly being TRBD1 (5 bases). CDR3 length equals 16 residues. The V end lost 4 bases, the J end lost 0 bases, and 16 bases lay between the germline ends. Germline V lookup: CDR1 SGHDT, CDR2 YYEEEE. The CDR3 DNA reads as TGTGCCAGCAGCCGAAGGGGTTGGACGGTGAACACTGAAGCTTTCTTT. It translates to CASSRRGWTVNTEAFF. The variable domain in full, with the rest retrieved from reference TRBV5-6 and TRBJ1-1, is DAGVTQSPTHLIKTRGQQVTLRCSPKSGHDTVSWYQQALGQGPQFIFQYYEEEERQRGNFPDRFSGHQFPNYSSELNVNALLLGDSALYLCASSRRGWTVNTEAFFGQGTRLTVV.

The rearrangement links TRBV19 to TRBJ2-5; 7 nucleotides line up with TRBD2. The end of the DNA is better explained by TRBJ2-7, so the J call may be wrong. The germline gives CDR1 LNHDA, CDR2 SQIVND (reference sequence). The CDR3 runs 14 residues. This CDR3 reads CASRTSSGPYEQYF. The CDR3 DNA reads TGTGCCAGTAGAACCTCTAGCGGACCCTACGAGCAGTACTTC.

This CDR3 reads CASSFNGGAEETQYF. In nucleotides, the CDR3 is TGTGCCAGCAGCTTTAATGGAGGGGCTGAGGAGACCCAGTACTTC. The gene calls are TRBV7-3 and TRBJ2-5, with D tentatively TRBD2 (6 bases). The CDR3 spans 15 residues. Germline CDR1 and CDR2: SGHTA and FQGTGA. Trimming cost V 3 bases and J 5 bases, with 16 bases left between them.

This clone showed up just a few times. The CDR3: CSVEDRGGDYGYTF. The CDR3 DNA follows: TGCAGCGTTGAAGATAGAGGGGGAGACTATGGCTACACCTTC. The chain recombines TRBV29-1 with TRBJ1-2; possible D gene TRBD1, 6 bases. Trimming left V 0 bases short and J 3 bases short, with 11 bases between. The CDR3 spans 14 residues. CDR1 and CDR2 (germline): SQVTM, ANQGSEA.

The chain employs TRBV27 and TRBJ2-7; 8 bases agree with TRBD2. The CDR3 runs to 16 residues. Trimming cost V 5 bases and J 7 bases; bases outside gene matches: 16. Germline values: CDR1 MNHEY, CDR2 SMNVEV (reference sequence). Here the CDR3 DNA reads TGTGCCAGCAGTCCCTCGGCTGGGACTAGAGGCCTTGAGCAGTACTTC. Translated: CASSPSAGTRGLEQYF.

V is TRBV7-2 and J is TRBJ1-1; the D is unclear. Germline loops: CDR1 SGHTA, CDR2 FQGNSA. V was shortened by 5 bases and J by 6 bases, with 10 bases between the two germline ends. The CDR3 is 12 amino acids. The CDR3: CASSPRTPEAFF. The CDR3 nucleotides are TGTGCCAGCAGCCCTCGTACTCCTGAAGCTTTCTTT.

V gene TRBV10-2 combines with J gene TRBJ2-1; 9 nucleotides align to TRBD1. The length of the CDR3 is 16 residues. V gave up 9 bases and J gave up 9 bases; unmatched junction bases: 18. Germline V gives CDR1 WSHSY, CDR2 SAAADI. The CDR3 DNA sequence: TGCGCCAGAACAGGGGGCGAGTCGGCGATAATTAGTGAGCAGTTCTTC. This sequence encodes CARTGGESAIISEQFF.

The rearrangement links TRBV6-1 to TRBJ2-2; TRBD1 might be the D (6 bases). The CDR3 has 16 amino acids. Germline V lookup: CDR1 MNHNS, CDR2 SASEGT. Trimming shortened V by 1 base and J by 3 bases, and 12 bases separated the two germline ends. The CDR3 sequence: CASSEGAGVYTGELFF. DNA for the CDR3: TGTGCCAGCAGTGAAGGGGCAGGGGTCTACACCGGGGAGCTGTTTTTT.

The CDR3 DNA follows: TGTGCCAGCAGACAAACAGGACTAGCGGGAGGGTTATACGAGCAGTACTTC. Residues: CASRQTGLAGGLYEQYF. The chain joins TRBV27 to TRBJ2-7; TRBD2 agrees at 15 bases. With V trimmed by 6 bases and J by 4 bases, 10 bases remained unmatched. The CDR3 length is 17 residues. From germline, CDR1 is MNHEY and CDR2 SMNVEV (reference sequence).

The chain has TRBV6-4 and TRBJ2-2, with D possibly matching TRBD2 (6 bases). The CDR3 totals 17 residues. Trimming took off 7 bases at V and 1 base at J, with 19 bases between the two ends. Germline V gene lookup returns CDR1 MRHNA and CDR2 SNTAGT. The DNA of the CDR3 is TGTGCCAGCAAGCCTACTGGGTTAGCGGAGAACACCGGGGAGCTGTTTTTT. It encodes CASKPTGLAENTGELFF.